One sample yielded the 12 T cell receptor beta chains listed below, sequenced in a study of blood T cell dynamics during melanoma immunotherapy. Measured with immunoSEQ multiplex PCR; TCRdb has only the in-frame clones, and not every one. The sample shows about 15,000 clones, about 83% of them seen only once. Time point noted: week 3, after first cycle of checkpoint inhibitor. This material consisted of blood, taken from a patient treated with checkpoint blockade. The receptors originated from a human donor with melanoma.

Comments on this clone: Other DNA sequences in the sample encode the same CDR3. CDR3 loop: CASTPGRSDTQYF. The CDR3 region has the DNA TGTGCCAGCACCCCGGGTCGGTCAGATACGCAGTATTTT. The V call is TRBV28, the J call TRBJ2-3; no definite D call. The CDR3 totals 13 residues. Deletions cut 7 bases from V and 4 bases from J, with 12 bases between. From germline, CDR1 is MDHEN and CDR2 SYDVKM.

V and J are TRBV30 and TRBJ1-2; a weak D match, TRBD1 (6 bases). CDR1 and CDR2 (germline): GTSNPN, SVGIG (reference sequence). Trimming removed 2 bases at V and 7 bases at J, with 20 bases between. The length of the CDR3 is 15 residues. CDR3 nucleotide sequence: TGTGCCTGGAGTCCACAGGGTTTCGGTCTTGGTGGCTACACCTTC. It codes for CAWSPQGFGLGGYTF.

Written as DNA, the CDR3 is TGCAGCGTCGTACCGGGACAGGGCCATGAGCAGTTCTTC. Translating it yields CSVVPGQGHEQFF. The chain is built from TRBV29-1 and TRBJ2-1; 9 bases fit TRBD1. There are 13 residues in the CDR3. Germline CDR1 SQVTM, CDR2 ANQGSEA. Trimming took 6 bases from V and 8 from J; bases not matched to a gene: 8.

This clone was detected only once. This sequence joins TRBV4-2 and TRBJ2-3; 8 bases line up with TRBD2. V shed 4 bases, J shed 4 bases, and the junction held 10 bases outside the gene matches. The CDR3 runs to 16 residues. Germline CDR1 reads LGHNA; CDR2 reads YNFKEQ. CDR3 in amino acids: CASSLRISAGADTQYF. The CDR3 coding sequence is TGTGCCAGCAGCCTACGAATCTCAGCGGGAGCAGATACGCAGTATTTT.

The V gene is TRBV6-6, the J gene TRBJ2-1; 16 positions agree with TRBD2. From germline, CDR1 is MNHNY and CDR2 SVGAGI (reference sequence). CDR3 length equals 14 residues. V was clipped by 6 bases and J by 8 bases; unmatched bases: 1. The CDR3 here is CASRGTSGRDEQFF. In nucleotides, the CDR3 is TGTGCCAGCAGAGGGACTAGCGGGAGGGATGAGCAGTTCTTC.

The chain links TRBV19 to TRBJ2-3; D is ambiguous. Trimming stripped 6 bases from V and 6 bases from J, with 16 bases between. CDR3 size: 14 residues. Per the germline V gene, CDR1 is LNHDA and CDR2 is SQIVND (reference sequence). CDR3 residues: CASSQTGEYDTQYF. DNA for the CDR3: TGTGCCAGTAGCCAAACTGGGGAATACGATACGCAGTATTTT.

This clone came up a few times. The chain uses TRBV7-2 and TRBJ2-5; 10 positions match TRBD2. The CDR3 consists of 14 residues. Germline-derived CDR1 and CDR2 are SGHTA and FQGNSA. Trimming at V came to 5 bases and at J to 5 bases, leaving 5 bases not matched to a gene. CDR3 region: CASSESGRGETQYF. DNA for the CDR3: TGTGCCAGCAGCGAGAGCGGGAGGGGTGAGACCCAGTACTTC.

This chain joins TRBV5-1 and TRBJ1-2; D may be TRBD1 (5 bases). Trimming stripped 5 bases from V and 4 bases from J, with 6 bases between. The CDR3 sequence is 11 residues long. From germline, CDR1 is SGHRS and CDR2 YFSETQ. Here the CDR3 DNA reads TGCGCCAGCAGGGGGGGCTATGGCTACACCTTC. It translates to CASRGGYGYTF.

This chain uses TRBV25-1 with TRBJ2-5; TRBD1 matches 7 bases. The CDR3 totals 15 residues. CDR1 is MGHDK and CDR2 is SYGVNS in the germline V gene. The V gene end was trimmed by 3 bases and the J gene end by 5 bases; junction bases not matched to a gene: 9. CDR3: CASSDLTRTGETQYF. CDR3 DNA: TGTGCCAGCAGTGACCTCACACGGACAGGCGAGACCCAGTACTTC.

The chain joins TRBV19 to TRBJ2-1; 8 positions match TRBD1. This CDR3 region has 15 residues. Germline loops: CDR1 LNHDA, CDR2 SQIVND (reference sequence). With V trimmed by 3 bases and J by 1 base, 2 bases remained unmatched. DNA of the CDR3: TGTGCCAGTAGTATTGACAGGGGATCCTACAATGAGCAGTTCTTC. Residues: CASSIDRGSYNEQFF. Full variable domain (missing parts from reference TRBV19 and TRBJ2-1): DGGITQSPKYLFRKEGQNVTLSCEQNLNHDAMYWYRQDPGQGLRLIYYSQIVNDFQKGDIAEGYSVSREKKESFPLTVTSAQKNPTAFYLCASSIDRGSYNEQFFGPGTRLTVL.

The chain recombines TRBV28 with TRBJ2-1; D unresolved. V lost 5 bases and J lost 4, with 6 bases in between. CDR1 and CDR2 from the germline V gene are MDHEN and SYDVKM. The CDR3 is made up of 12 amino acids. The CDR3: CASSLPYNEQFF. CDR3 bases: TGTGCCAGCAGTCTTCCTTACAATGAGCAGTTCTTC.

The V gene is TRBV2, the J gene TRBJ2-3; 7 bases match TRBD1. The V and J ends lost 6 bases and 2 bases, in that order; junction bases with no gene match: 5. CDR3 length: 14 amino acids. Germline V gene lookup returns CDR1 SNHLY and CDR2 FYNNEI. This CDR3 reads CASRRQGPTDTQYF. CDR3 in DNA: TGTGCCAGCAGGAGACAGGGTCCCACAGATACGCAGTATTTT.